The rows below give T cell receptor beta chains drawn from one sample of a study of blood T cell repertoires in COVID-19. The protocol was immunoSEQ multiplex PCR, while the TCRdb copy is restricted to in-frame clones and leaves out a portion. The sample yields a few hundred thousand clones, around 89% seen once. Sequences were obtained from peripheral blood. These TCRs come from a woman in her twenties or thirties with COVID-19, enrolled during active disease. The CDR3 runs from the conserved cysteine through the conserved F or W. D genes are given only for firm matches. Size values are once, few and many counts, or a class for expanded clones, and some rows have none.

v_call,d_call,j_call,clone_size,cdr3_aa,cdr3_nt
TRBV19,TRBD1,TRBJ1-1,-,CASSMGQGENTEAFF,TGTGCCAGTAGTATGGGACAGGGAGAGAACACTGAAGCTTTCTTT
TRBV12-5,-,TRBJ2-3,-,CASGLEYGDTQYF,TGTGCTAGTGGTTTGGAATACGGAGATACGCAGTATTTT
TRBV5-6,TRBD1,TRBJ1-6,-,CASSLYGQGGSPLHF,TGTGCCAGCAGCTTGTACGGACAGGGAGGGTCACCCCTCCACTTT
TRBV5-4,-,TRBJ2-7,-,CASSRGVAYEQYF,TGTGCCAGCAGTCGCGGGGTTGCCTACGAGCAGTACTTC
TRBV5-8,TRBD1,TRBJ1-1,-,CASSRSYGTGILTEAFF,TGTGCCAGCAGCCGGTCTTACGGGACAGGGATTCTCACTGAAGCTTTCTTT
TRBV10-3,TRBD1,TRBJ1-5,-,CAISEGDRNNQPQHF,TGTGCCATCAGTGAGGGGGACAGAAACAATCAGCCCCAGCATTTT
TRBV6-6,-,TRBJ1-1,-,CASSRIGSGAAEAFF,TGTGCCAGCAGTCGTATAGGATCTGGGGCGGCTGAAGCTTTCTTT
TRBV28,TRBD1,TRBJ1-1,once,CASSQSTGGANTEAFF,TGTGCCAGCAGTCAGTCGACAGGGGGGGCAAACACTGAAGCTTTCTTT
TRBV7-9,TRBD1,TRBJ2-5,-,CASREDRGLMEETQYF,TGTGCCAGCAGAGAGGACAGGGGGCTCATGGAGGAGACCCAGTACTTC
TRBV6-5,TRBD1,TRBJ2-5,-,CASSYSTGQAGETQYF,TGTGCCAGCAGTTACTCGACCGGACAGGCTGGAGAGACCCAGTACTTC
TRBV5-1,-,TRBJ1-4,-,CASSLGGRSLFF,TGCGCCAGCAGCTTGGGTGGCAGGTCACTGTTTTTT
TRBV29-1,-,TRBJ2-1,-,CSVEDPLARYEQFF,TGCAGCGTTGAAGATCCGCTAGCGCGCTATGAGCAGTTCTTC
TRBV6-2/TRBV6-3,TRBD2,TRBJ2-5,-,CASSYGGGPGETQYF,TGTGCCAGCAGTTACGGCGGGGGGCCGGGGGAGACCCAGTACTTC
TRBV7-8,-,TRBJ1-2,-,CASSPRNFRGYTF,TGTGCCAGCAGCCCGCGGAATTTCCGCGGCTACACCTTC
TRBV4-2,-,TRBJ1-6,-,CASSSVTSSYNSPLHF,TGTGCCAGCAGCTCAGTAACTAGCTCCTATAATTCACCCCTCCACTTT
TRBV6-6,-,TRBJ1-3,-,CASSLDLAGNTIYF,TGTGCCAGCAGTCTAGATTTGGCTGGAAACACCATATATTTT
TRBV5-8,-,TRBJ1-6,-,CASSDPGWNSPLHF,TGTGCCAGCAGCGACCCAGGGTGGAATTCACCCCTCCACTTT
TRBV2,TRBD1,TRBJ1-5,-,CASMQDRYSNQPQHF,TGTGCCAGCATGCAGGACAGGTATAGCAATCAGCCCCAGCATTTT
TRBV7-2,-,TRBJ1-3,-,CASSLERGGNTIYF,TGTGCCAGCAGCTTGGAGCGCGGTGGAAACACCATATATTTT
TRBV4-2,-,TRBJ2-7,-,CASSQGAGVGEQYF,TGTGCCAGCAGCCAGGGGGCGGGGGTTGGCGAGCAGTACTTC
TRBV4-1,-,TRBJ1-1,-,CASSARGGANTEAFF,TGCGCCAGCAGCGCAAGGGGAGGGGCGAACACTGAAGCTTTCTTT
TRBV28,TRBD1,TRBJ1-5,-,CASSQTGGAGSQPQHF,TGTGCCAGCAGCCAAACAGGGGGCGCCGGGTCTCAGCCCCAGCATTTT
TRBV7-6,TRBD2,TRBJ2-3,-,CASSWSGGAGDTQYF,TGTGCCAGCAGCTGGAGCGGGGGGGCCGGAGATACGCAGTATTTT
TRBV9,TRBD2,TRBJ2-3,-,CASSVLRWTAGGDTQYF,TGTGCCAGCAGCGTATTGCGGTGGACAGCGGGGGGGGATACGCAGTATTTT
TRBV11-3,TRBD1,TRBJ2-3,-,CASSLDGRDRVTDTQYF,TGTGCCAGCAGCTTAGACGGCCGGGACAGGGTCACAGATACGCAGTATTTT
TRBV30,-,TRBJ1-5,-,CASSSGAGQPQHF,TGTGCCAGCTCGTCAGGGGCGGGTCAGCCCCAGCATTTT
TRBV3-1/TRBV3-2,TRBD2,TRBJ2-2,-,CASSQDQRGLSGELFF,TGTGCCAGCAGCCAAGATCAGCGGGGGCTGAGCGGGGAGCTGTTTTTT
TRBV2,-,TRBJ1-4,-,CASSEGMGRANEKLFF,TGTGCCAGCAGTGAAGGGATGGGGAGAGCTAATGAAAAACTGTTTTTT
TRBV12-3/TRBV12-4,-,TRBJ2-1,-,CASSQGNEQFF,TGTGCCAGCAGTCAGGGGAATGAGCAGTTCTTC
TRBV30,-,TRBJ2-3,-,CAWDPAGKVTDTQYF,TGTGCCTGGGACCCCGCAGGGAAGGTCACAGATACGCAGTATTTT
TRBV28,-,TRBJ1-6,-,CASSLIFAGSFSPLHF,TGTGCCAGCAGTCTTATATTCGCAGGATCCTTCTCACCCCTCCACTTT
TRBV20-1,-,TRBJ1-2,-,CSASPGIYYGYTF,TGCAGTGCGAGTCCCGGGATCTACTATGGCTACACCTTC
TRBV6-5,-,TRBJ1-2,-,CASSYSQEFNYGYTF,TGTGCCAGCAGTTACTCGCAGGAATTTAACTATGGCTACACCTTC
TRBV25-1,-,TRBJ2-7,-,CASSSYTPYEQYF,TGTGCCAGCAGTAGCTATACTCCCTACGAGCAGTACTTC
TRBV12-3/TRBV12-4,-,TRBJ2-7,few,CASSLGGVEQYF,TGTGCCAGCAGTTTAGGGGGCGTCGAGCAGTACTTC
TRBV13,-,TRBJ2-2,-,CASKKPGQNTGELFF,TGTGCCAGCAAAAAACCGGGACAGAACACCGGGGAGCTGTTTTTT
TRBV25-1,-,TRBJ1-1,-,CASTLTGNTEAFF,TGTGCCAGCACTTTGACAGGGAACACTGAAGCTTTCTTT
TRBV5-1,TRBD2,TRBJ2-5,-,CASRDGGETQYF,TGCGCCAGCAGGGACGGGGGGGAGACCCAGTACTTC
TRBV6-5,-,TRBJ1-3,-,CASRRGQLGNTIYF,TGTGCCAGCCGAAGAGGACAGCTAGGAAACACCATATATTTT
TRBV5-6,TRBD1,TRBJ2-1,-,CASRLRGLGSYEQFF,TGTGCCAGCAGGTTGAGGGGGCTAGGGAGCTATGAGCAGTTCTTC
TRBV11-2,-,TRBJ1-2,-,CASSLDRGLEGYTF,TGTGCCAGCAGCTTAGACAGGGGTCTAGAGGGCTACACCTTC
TRBV5-6,-,TRBJ2-1,once,CASSLLGASFIPYNEQFF,TGTGCCAGCAGCTTGCTGGGGGCTAGCTTTATCCCCTACAATGAGCAGTTCTTC
TRBV28,-,TRBJ1-4,-,CASIAGGWKEREKLFF,TGTGCCAGCATCGCGGGAGGATGGAAGGAGCGGGAAAAACTGTTTTTT
TRBV25-1,-,TRBJ2-3,-,CASRPTADTQYF,TGTGCCAGCAGGCCCACGGCAGATACGCAGTATTTT
TRBV29-1,TRBD1,TRBJ2-5,-,CSVVTGGETQYF,TGCAGCGTTGTGACAGGGGGGGAGACCCAGTACTTC
TRBV7-8,-,TRBJ1-3,-,CASSPIGEAVWNTIYF,TGTGCCAGCAGCCCGATTGGGGAGGCGGTTTGGAACACCATATATTTT
TRBV10-3,-,TRBJ1-3,-,CAISDPGAGKNSGNTIYF,TGTGCCATCAGCGACCCCGGGGCGGGAAAGAACTCTGGAAACACCATATATTTT
TRBV6-6,-,TRBJ1-1,-,CASSYSRLGGTEAFF,TGTGCCAGCAGTTACTCGAGGCTGGGGGGCACTGAAGCTTTCTTT
TRBV12-3/TRBV12-4,TRBD1,TRBJ2-1,-,CASSLNRGNEQFF,TGTGCCAGCAGTTTAAACAGGGGCAATGAGCAGTTCTTC
TRBV18,-,TRBJ2-7,-,CASSPVGGEYEQYF,TGTGCCAGCTCACCAGTAGGAGGGGAGTACGAGCAGTACTTC
TRBV7-9,TRBD1,TRBJ1-2,-,CASGGQYGYTF,TGTGCCAGCGGGGGACAGTATGGCTACACCTTC
TRBV2,-,TRBJ1-4,-,CASGSTQGNEKLFF,TGTGCCAGCGGGTCGACCCAGGGGAATGAAAAACTGTTTTTT